What follows are 11 T cell receptor beta chains derived from one specimen sequenced in a study of T cells in women clearing cervical HPV infection. Profiling relied on immunoSEQ multiplex PCR, and the TCRdb table lists in-frame clones only, not all of them. The record lists about 14,000 clones, of which the ten most abundant hold around 21%. The sequenced sample consisted of blood buffy coat. These receptor sequences come from a woman aged 18 to 75 with a cervical HPV16 infection that either progressed to CIN3+ or cleared (not recorded which).

Concerning this clone itself: The read falls 3 residues short of the CDR3 end, and the missing part is taken from the germline J gene. The gene calls are TRBV2 and TRBJ1-2; 7 bases agree with TRBD1. V gave up 11 bases and J gave up 4 bases; unmatched junction bases: 10. CDR3 length: 13 residues. Germline V CDR1 and CDR2: SNHLY, FYNNEI. The sequenced CDR3 bases are TGTGCCCTCGTACAAGGGGACAGCTATGGC. Translation gives CALVQGDSYG. The whole CDR3 sequence reads CALVQGDSYGYTF.

Notes on this clone: The read ends 3 residues before the CDR3 terminus; that terminus is restored from the germline J gene. This chain uses TRBV28 with TRBJ1-5; 9 bases align to TRBD1. With V trimmed by 2 bases and J by 6 bases, 5 bases remained unmatched. This CDR3 comprises 15 residues. Germline values: CDR1 MDHEN, CDR2 SYDVKM. Incomplete CDR3 DNA: TGTGCCAGCAGTTTAGGACAGGGGTTTCGTCAGCCC. Translation: CASSLGQGFRQP. The CDR3 in its entirety is CASSLGQGFRQPQHF.

In regard to this clone: The sequence runs out 3 residues before the end of the CDR3; the remainder is reconstructed from the germline J gene. This rearrangement joins TRBV9 to TRBJ2-2; a possible D gene is TRBD1 (6 bases). Per germline, CDR1 SGDLS and CDR2 YYNGEE. This CDR3 contains 14 residues. The V and J ends lost 4 bases and 3 bases respectively, with 10 bases between them. The CDR3 spells CASSSGTYTGELFF. CDR3 bases read: TGTGCCAGCAGCTCCGGGACATACACCGGGGAG.

Notes on this clone: From the germline J gene comes the end of the CDR3, since the read stops 3 residues before it. The V gene is TRBV20-1, the J gene TRBJ2-7, with 7 bases lining up with TRBD2. V lost 6 bases, J lost 4 bases, and 15 bases stayed unmatched. Germline loops: CDR1 DFQATT, CDR2 SNEGSKA (reference sequence). The CDR3 is 15 residues long. CDR3 bases read: TGCAGTGCCCAAGAAGGGTCCGGGGGGAGATACGAG. Residues: CSAQEGSGGRYE. The entire CDR3 reads CSAQEGSGGRYEQYF.

Regarding this clone: The read terminates 3 residues ahead of where the CDR3 ends, so the germline J gene completes it. This chain uses TRBV5-1 with TRBJ2-5, with 9 bases lining up with TRBD1. This CDR3 is 16 amino acids long. The V and J ends lost 4 bases and 1 base, in that order; junction bases with no gene match: 8. CDR1 is SGHRS, CDR2 YFSETQ, per germline. CDR3 sequence: CASSRTGTGSQETQYF. The sequenced CDR3 bases are TGCGCCAGCAGCCGGACGGGGACAGGGTCCCAAGAGACC.

About this clone itself: Read coverage stops 3 residues before the CDR3 terminus; the germline J gene supplies the remainder. This chain links TRBV20-1 with TRBJ2-7; 8 bases agree with TRBD1. CDR1 and CDR2 (germline): DFQATT, SNEGSKA (reference sequence). This CDR3 has 15 residues. Losses at the gene ends were 4 bases for V and 0 bases for J; bases not matched to a gene: 8. The CDR3 is CSANVGTGGSYEQYF. Partial CDR3 DNA: TGCAGTGCTAACGTGGGGACAGGAGGCTCCTACGAG.

The CDR3 protein is CASSQQTGNEKLFF. The DNA read from the CDR3 is TGTGCCAGCAGTCAGCAGACAGGGAATGAAAAA. The rearrangement joins TRBV2 to TRBJ1-4; 7 bases line up with TRBD1. The read comes to an end 3 residues before the CDR3 does, leaving the germline J gene to fill in the end. CDR1 is SNHLY, CDR2 FYNNEI, per germline. Trimming cost V 5 bases and J 5 bases; bases outside gene matches: 5. There are 14 residues in the CDR3.

CDR3 DNA (partial): TGTGCCAGCAGCTCTTCCGGGACTGGGATCCATGAG. Translating it yields CASSSSGTGIHE. The CDR3 in its entirety is CASSSSGTGIHEQFF. The chain employs TRBV7-2 and TRBJ2-1; possibly TRBD2 for D (6 bases). Read sequence stops 3 residues before the CDR3 end, and the germline J gene provides the missing end. V was trimmed by 4 bases and J by 8 bases, leaving 18 bases between them. The CDR3 has 15 residues. Germline V lookup: CDR1 SGHTA, CDR2 FQGNSA.

A remark on this clone: The DNA ends 3 residues before the CDR3 does, and the rest of the CDR3 is filled in from the germline J gene. The V gene is TRBV4-2, the J gene TRBJ1-3; TRBD1 might be the D (5 bases). Trimming took off 1 base at V and 4 bases at J, with 14 bases between the two ends. The CDR3 has 16 residues. CDR1 is LGHNA and CDR2 is YNFKEQ in the germline V gene. The CDR3 bases that were read are TGTGCCAGCAGCCAAGTGGTTTCAGGGAAGGGAAACACC. This encodes CASSQVVSGKGNT. The whole CDR3 sequence is CASSQVVSGKGNTIYF.

Of note for this clone: The sequenced fragment ends 3 residues before the CDR3 boundary, so the rest is inferred from the germline J gene. The chain combines TRBV5-1 with TRBJ2-3, with D tentatively TRBD2 (5 bases). Germline V gene data show CDR1 as SGHRS and CDR2 as YFSETQ. V dropped 2 bases and J dropped 1 base, with 5 bases sitting between them. This CDR3 comprises 13 residues. CDR3 bases read: TGCGCCAGCAGCTTCGGGGGCACAGATACG. This gives the protein CASSFGGTDT. The CDR3 as a whole reads CASSFGGTDTQYF.

On this clone: The CDR3 end lies 3 residues beyond the end of the read and is filled in from the germline J gene. This sample also contains other DNA sequences that code for the same CDR3. This rearrangement joins TRBV6-1 to TRBJ1-1; D is perhaps TRBD1 (6 bases). This CDR3 is built from 17 residues. Germline CDR1 and CDR2: MNHNS and SASEGT. The CDR3 loop reads CASSEGPQLAGQETAFF. CDR3 bases read: TGTGCCAGCAGTGAAGGACCTCAACTAGCGGGACAAGAGACA.